This TCR beta chain emerged from a study of somatic mutations in cytotoxic T cells in rheumatoid arthritis. Purity of the CD4+ and CD8+ cells, isolated by positive magnetic bead selection, was checked by flow cytometry. Produced via immunoSEQ multiplex PCR; TCRdb's table is partial and in-frame only. In the table there are 13,000 or so clones, around 78% of which are singletons. Overall study results and limits: For patients with rheumatoid arthritis, CD8+ clonality went up with age, while healthy controls showed no such change.

About this clone: Its antigen remains unknown.

The source of this sequence is an adult with rheumatoid arthritis. Material: CD8+ T cells sorted from blood.

The CDR3 DNA follows: TGTGCCAGCAGTTTAACGTCCAGGGGCGAGACCCAGTACTTC. Its protein product is CASSLTSRGETQYF. The chain carries TRBV27 and TRBJ2-5, with D perhaps matching TRBD1 (6 bases). Germline CDR1 and CDR2: MNHEY and SMNVEV (reference sequence). The V gene lost 2 bases and the J gene lost 5 bases, with 12 bases spanning the gap. CDR3 length: 14 amino acids.